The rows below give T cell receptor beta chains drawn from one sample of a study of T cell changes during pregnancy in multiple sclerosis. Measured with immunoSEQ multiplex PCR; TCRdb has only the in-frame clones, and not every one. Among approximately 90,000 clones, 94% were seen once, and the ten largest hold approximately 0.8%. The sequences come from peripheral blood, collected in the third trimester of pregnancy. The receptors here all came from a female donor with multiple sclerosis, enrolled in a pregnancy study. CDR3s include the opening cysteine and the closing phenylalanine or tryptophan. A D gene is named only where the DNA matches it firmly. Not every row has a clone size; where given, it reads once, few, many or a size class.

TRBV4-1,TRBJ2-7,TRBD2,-,CASSQVSGTYEQYF,TGCGCCAGCAGCCAAGTTAGCGGGACCTACGAGCAGTACTTC
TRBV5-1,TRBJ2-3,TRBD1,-,CASSLGDSRTNTQYF,TGCGCCAGCAGCTTGGGGGACAGCAGGACCAATACGCAGTATTTT
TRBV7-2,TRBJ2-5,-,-,CASSRPQATQYF,TGTGCCAGCAGCCGCCCCCAGGCGACCCAGTACTTC
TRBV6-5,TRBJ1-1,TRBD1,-,CASSYDRGGTEAFF,TGTGCCAGCAGTTACGACAGGGGTGGGACCGAAGCTTTCTTT
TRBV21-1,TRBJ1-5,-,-,CASSKVLTGKGITQPQHF,TGTGCCAGCAGCAAAGTTCTAACAGGGAAGGGGATCACGCAGCCCCAGCATTTT
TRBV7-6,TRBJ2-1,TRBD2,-,CASSIGTSGVGNEQFF,TGTGCCAGCAGCATAGGGACTAGCGGGGTGGGCAATGAGCAGTTCTTC
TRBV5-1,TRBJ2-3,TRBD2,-,CASSPGTSGVVSTDTQYF,TGCGCCAGCAGCCCGGGGACTAGCGGGGTCGTTAGCACAGATACGCAGTATTTT
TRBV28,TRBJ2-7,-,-,CASCDFSPAYEQYF,TGTGCCAGCTGCGACTTTTCTCCAGCCTACGAGCAGTACTTC
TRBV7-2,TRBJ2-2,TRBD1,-,CASSLGQGARTGELFF,TGTGCCAGCAGCTTAGGACAGGGGGCACGGACCGGGGAGCTGTTTTTT
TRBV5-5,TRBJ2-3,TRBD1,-,CASTRTGLSTDTQYF,TGTGCCAGCACCCGGACAGGGTTGTCGACAGATACGCAGTATTTT
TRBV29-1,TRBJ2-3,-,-,CSIQGSSTDTQYF,TGCAGCATCCAGGGGTCTAGCACAGATACGCAGTATTTT
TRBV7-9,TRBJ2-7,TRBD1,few,CASRIGQGAYEQYF,TGTGCCAGCAGAATTGGACAGGGGGCGTACGAGCAGTACTTC
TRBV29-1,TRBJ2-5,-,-,CSVEEVQNQETQYF,TGCAGCGTTGAAGAGGTACAGAACCAAGAGACCCAGTACTTC
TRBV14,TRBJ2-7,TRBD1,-,CASSLGQGGYEQYF,TGTGCCAGCAGCCTGGGACAGGGGGGCTACGAGCAGTACTTC
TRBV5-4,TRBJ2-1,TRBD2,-,CASSLKREVYNEQFF,TGTGCCAGCAGCTTGAAGCGGGAAGTCTACAATGAGCAGTTCTTC
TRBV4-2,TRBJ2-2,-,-,CASSNRVGGELFF,TGTGCCAGCAGTAACAGGGTCGGCGGGGAGCTGTTTTTT
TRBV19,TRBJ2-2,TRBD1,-,CASSMPPQGAGELFF,TGTGCCAGTAGTATGCCCCCTCAGGGGGCCGGGGAGCTGTTTTTT
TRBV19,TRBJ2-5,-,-,CASRPFGLGGTQETQYF,TGTGCCAGTAGACCATTTGGATTAGGCGGGACCCAAGAGACCCAGTACTTC
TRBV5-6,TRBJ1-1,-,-,CASSLAIGAEAFF,TGTGCCAGCAGCTTGGCCATCGGGGCTGAAGCTTTCTTT
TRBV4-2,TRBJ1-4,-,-,CASSQGEQPNEKLFF,TGTGCCAGCAGCCAAGGCGAACAGCCTAATGAAAAACTGTTTTTT
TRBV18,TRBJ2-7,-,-,CASSPRLPEQYF,TGTGCCAGCTCACCGCGACTGCCCGAGCAGTACTTC
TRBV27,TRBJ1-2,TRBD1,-,CASSPNPTGAQYGYTF,TGTGCCAGCAGTCCGAATCCGACAGGGGCCCAGTATGGCTACACCTTC
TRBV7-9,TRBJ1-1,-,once,CASSDKRGEGNTEAFF,TGTGCCAGCAGCGACAAGCGGGGGGAGGGGAACACTGAAGCTTTCTTT
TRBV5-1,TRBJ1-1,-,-,CASSYQGLNTEAFF,TGCGCCAGCAGCTACCAGGGGCTGAACACTGAAGCTTTCTTT
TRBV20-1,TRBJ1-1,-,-,CSAFRDTEAFF,TGCAGTGCCTTCCGGGACACTGAAGCTTTCTTT
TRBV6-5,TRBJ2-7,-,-,CASSYGESSYEQYF,TGTGCCAGCTCCTATGGGGAGAGCTCCTACGAGCAGTACTTC
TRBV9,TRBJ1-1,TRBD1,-,CASSPRGQVNTEAFF,TGTGCCAGCAGCCCGAGGGGACAGGTTAACACTGAAGCTTTCTTT
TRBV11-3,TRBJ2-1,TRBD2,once,CASSPGGGSYNEQFF,TGTGCCAGCAGCCCGGGGGGTGGGTCCTACAATGAGCAGTTCTTC
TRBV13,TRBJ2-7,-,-,CASSSRDNSYEQYF,TGTGCCAGCAGCAGCCGGGACAACTCCTACGAGCAGTACTTC
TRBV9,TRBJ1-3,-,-,CASSAEDTYGNTIYF,TGTGCCAGCAGCGCGGAAGACACTTATGGAAACACCATATATTTT
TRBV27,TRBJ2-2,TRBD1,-,CASAPGQGAVWYTGELFF,TGTGCCAGCGCCCCGGGACAGGGGGCCGTTTGGTACACCGGGGAGCTGTTTTTT
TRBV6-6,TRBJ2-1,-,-,CASSPNRANNEQFF,TGTGCCAGCAGTCCCAACAGGGCCAACAATGAGCAGTTCTTC
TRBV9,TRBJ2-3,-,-,CASSALGAAYADTQYF,TGTGCCAGCAGCGCCCTGGGGGCGGCTTACGCAGATACGCAGTATTTT
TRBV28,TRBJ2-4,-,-,CASSVNRLAKNIQYF,TGTGCCAGCAGTGTCAACAGGTTAGCCAAAAACATTCAGTACTTC
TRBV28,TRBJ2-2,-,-,CASSLTGITGELFF,TGTGCCAGCAGTTTAACAGGGATCACCGGGGAGCTGTTTTTT
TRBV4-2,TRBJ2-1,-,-,CASSQENGRGRNEQFF,TGTGCCAGCAGCCAAGAGAACGGGAGAGGCCGTAATGAGCAGTTCTTC
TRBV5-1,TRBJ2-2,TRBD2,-,CASSLAGAGAGTGELFF,TGCGCCAGCAGCTTGGCCGGGGCGGGAGCGGGCACCGGGGAGCTGTTTTTT
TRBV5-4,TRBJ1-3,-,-,CASRVENSGNTIYF,TGTGCCAGCAGGGTAGAAAACTCTGGAAACACCATATATTTT
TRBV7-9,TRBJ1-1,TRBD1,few,CASSPRNRGMNTEAFF,TGTGCCAGCAGCCCGAGGAACAGGGGAATGAACACTGAAGCTTTCTTT
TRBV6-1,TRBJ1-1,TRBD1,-,CASSDTANRGVWVTEAFF,TGTGCCAGCAGTGATACAGCCAACAGGGGAGTTTGGGTCACTGAAGCTTTCTTT
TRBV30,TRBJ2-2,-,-,CACPPGGRVTGELFF,TGTGCCTGCCCGCCCGGGGGGCGGGTGACCGGGGAGCTGTTTTTT
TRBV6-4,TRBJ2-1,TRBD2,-,CASSPSGRGYEQFF,TGTGCCAGCAGTCCTAGCGGGAGGGGCTATGAGCAGTTCTTC
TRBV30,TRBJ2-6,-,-,CAWTQGSGANVLTF,TGTGCCTGGACCCAGGGGTCCGGGGCCAACGTCCTGACTTTC
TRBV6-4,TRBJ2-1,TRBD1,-,CASSAFRGTANNEQFF,TGTGCCAGCAGTGCATTTAGGGGGACAGCTAACAATGAGCAGTTCTTC
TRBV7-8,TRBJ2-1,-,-,CASSLGQSHEQFF,TGTGCCAGCAGCTTAGGGCAGTCTCATGAGCAGTTCTTC
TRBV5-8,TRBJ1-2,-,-,CASSTRVVTNYGYTF,TGTGCCAGCAGCACCCGGGTAGTCACTAACTATGGCTACACCTTC
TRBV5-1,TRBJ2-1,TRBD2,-,CASSLRPSGNNEQFF,TGCGCCAGCAGCTTGAGGCCTAGCGGGAACAATGAGCAGTTCTTC
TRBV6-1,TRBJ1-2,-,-,CASSEARRGGGYTF,TGTGCCAGCAGTGAAGCGCGACGGGGTGGGGGCTACACCTTC
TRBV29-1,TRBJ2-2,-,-,CSVEEKTEPTANTGELFF,TGCAGCGTTGAAGAGAAGACGGAGCCCACCGCGAACACCGGGGAGCTGTTTTTT
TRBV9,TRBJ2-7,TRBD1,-,CASSDNPGTGGNEQYF,TGTGCCAGCAGCGACAACCCCGGGACAGGGGGCAACGAGCAGTACTTC
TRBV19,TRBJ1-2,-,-,CASSPTVLYGYTF,TGTGCCAGTAGTCCCACCGTACTCTATGGCTACACCTTC
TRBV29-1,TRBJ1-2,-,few,CSVGEGYTF,TGCAGCGTTGGTGAGGGCTACACCTTC